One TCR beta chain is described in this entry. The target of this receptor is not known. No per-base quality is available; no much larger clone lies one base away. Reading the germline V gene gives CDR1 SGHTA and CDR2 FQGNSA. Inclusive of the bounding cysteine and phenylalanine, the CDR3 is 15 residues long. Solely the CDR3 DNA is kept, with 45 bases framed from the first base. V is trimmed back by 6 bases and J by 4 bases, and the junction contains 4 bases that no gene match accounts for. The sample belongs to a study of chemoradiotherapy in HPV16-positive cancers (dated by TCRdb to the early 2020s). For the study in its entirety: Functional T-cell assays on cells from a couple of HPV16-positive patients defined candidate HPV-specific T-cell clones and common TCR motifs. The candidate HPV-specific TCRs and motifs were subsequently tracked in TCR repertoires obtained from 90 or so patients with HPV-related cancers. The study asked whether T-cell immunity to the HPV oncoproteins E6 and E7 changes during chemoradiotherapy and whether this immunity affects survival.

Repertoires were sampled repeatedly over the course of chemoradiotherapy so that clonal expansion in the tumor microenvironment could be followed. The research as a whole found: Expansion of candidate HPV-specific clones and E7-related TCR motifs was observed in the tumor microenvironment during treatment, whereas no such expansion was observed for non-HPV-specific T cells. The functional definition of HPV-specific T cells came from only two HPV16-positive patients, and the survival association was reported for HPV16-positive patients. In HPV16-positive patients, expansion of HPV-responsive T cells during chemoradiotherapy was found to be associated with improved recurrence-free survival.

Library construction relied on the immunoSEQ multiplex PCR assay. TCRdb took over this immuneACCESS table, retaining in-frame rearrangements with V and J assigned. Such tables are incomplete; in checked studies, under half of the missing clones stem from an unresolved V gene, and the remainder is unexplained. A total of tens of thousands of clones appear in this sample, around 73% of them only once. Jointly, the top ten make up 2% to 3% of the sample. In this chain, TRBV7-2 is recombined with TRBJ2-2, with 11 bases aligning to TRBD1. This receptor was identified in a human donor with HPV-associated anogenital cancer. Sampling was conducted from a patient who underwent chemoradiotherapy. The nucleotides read TGTGCCAGCAGGCCCGGGACAGGGGGCACCGGGGAGCTGTTTTTT. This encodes CASRPGTGGTGELFF.